Listed here are 23 T cell receptor beta chains from one sample, sequenced in a study of T-cell reconstitution after alpha-beta-depleted transplantation in children. For TCRbeta, the library was prepared with unique molecular identifiers. TCRdb re-called the PCR reads through MiXCR, storing one row per CDR3 protein. The sample lists around 200,000 distinct CDR3 sequences, about 8.4% occurring once. The sample in question was PBMCs, mostly from graft donor cells, obtained 360 days after TCRalphabeta/CD19-depleted stem cell transplant. All receptors come from a male patient aged 2 to 10 who had a stem cell transplant for acute myeloid leukemia, so the T cells may come from the graft donor.

The rearrangement joins TRBV6-5 to TRBJ2-2, with 9 bases fitting TRBD1. The CDR3 covers 17 residues. V lost 3 bases, J lost 3 bases, and 8 bases stayed unmatched. Germline V gives CDR1 MNHEY, CDR2 SVGAGI. CDR3 loop: CASSYGTGKRDTGELFF. CDR3 coding DNA: TGTGCCAGCAGTTATGGGACAGGGAAGCGGGACACCGGGGAGCTGTTTTTT.

This clonotype was seen many times. The genes are TRBV12-3 or TRBV12-4 and TRBJ2-7, with a tentative D call TRBD1 (5 bases). The germline V and J ends were trimmed by 3 bases and 4 bases, with 13 bases remaining between them. This CDR3 has 14 amino acids. CDR3 nucleotides: TGTGCCAGCAGTTTGGTAGGGGCCGGGTACGAGCAGTACTTC. This translates into CASSLVGAGYEQYF.

There are a few counts of this clonotype. This chain uses TRBV6-2 or TRBV6-3 with TRBJ2-7; D unresolved. CDR3 length: 13 amino acids. Germline-derived CDR1 and CDR2 are MNHEY and SVGEGT. The V and J ends lost 2 bases and 0 bases respectively, with 5 bases between them. The CDR3 region has the DNA TGTGCCAGCAGTTACAATCCCTCCTACGAGCAGTACGTC. This codes for CASSYNPSYEQYV.

This clonotype was observed a handful of times. The chain joins TRBV20-1 to TRBJ1-5, with 7 positions matching TRBD1. Unmatched junction bases numbered 12, after V lost 3 bases and J lost 4 bases. Germline V gene sequence: CDR1 DFQATT, CDR2 SNEGSKA (reference sequence). The CDR3 sequence is 16 residues long. The CDR3 nucleotides read TGCAGTGCTAGCCAGGGGTACAGGGGAAGGAATCAGCCCCAGCATTTT. Protein sequence: CSASQGYRGRNQPQHF.

The sample holds a few counts of this clonotype. The rearrangement joins TRBV12-3 or TRBV12-4 to TRBJ2-7; D might be TRBD1 (6 bases). V was trimmed by 1 base and J by 2 bases, leaving 15 bases between them. This CDR3 spans 16 amino acids. CDR3 coding DNA: TGTGCCAGCAGTTTAGGGGTTCCGGGACAAGCCTACGAGCAGTACTTC. Translated, it gives CASSLGVPGQAYEQYF.

This clonotype was found a few times. In DNA form, the CDR3 reads TGCAGTGCTAAAGATCCCAATCAGCCCCAGCATTTT. Translated: CSAKDPNQPQHF. V and J are TRBV20-1 and TRBJ1-5; D not certain. Germline lookup yields CDR1 DFQATT and CDR2 SNEGSKA (reference sequence). V gave up 4 bases and J gave up 3 bases, with 7 bases separating them. The CDR3 is 12 amino acids.

There are a few counts of this clonotype. V gene TRBV20-1 combines with J gene TRBJ2-1; TRBD2 matches at 8 bases. The V gene end was trimmed by 3 bases and the J gene end by 3 bases; junction bases not matched to a gene: 7. CDR3 length equals 15 residues. CDR1 is DFQATT and CDR2 is SNEGSKA in the germline V gene (reference sequence). DNA for the CDR3: TGCAGTGCTAGGAGGGCTAGCGGGTACTACAATGAGCAGTTCTTC. Translation gives CSARRASGYYNEQFF.

This clonotype was observed at least ten times. This chain joins TRBV7-2 and TRBJ2-3; TRBD1 matches 9 bases. J gave up 2 bases and V 2 bases, and 8 bases lay outside the gene matches. CDR3 length: 17 residues. CDR1 and CDR2 (germline): SGHTA, FQGNSA. The CDR3 is CASSLRSGQGITDTQYF. The DNA of the CDR3 is TGTGCCAGCAGCTTAAGGTCTGGACAGGGGATCACAGATACGCAGTATTTT.

This clonotype was observed many times. The chain recombines TRBV10-3 with TRBJ1-2; no reliable D call. V was clipped by 1 base and J by 8 bases, with 11 bases between them. Germline values: CDR1 ENHRY, CDR2 SYGVKD. The CDR3 spans 13 residues. The CDR3 sequence is CAISEFRERGYTF. The CDR3 DNA reads as TGTGCCATCAGTGAGTTTAGGGAGCGAGGCTACACCTTC.

The V and J genes are TRBV20-1 and TRBJ1-2, with D tentatively TRBD1 (6 bases). The germline gives CDR1 DFQATT, CDR2 SNEGSKA (reference sequence). There are 12 residues in the CDR3. The V and J ends lost 5 bases and 6 bases respectively, with 13 bases between them. The CDR3 here is CSAGRGADGYTF. The CDR3 DNA sequence: TGCAGTGCTGGCAGGGGAGCGGATGGCTACACCTTC.

This clonotype was found many times. The chain links TRBV12-3 or TRBV12-4 to TRBJ2-1; 8 bases are shared with TRBD2. J was trimmed by 0 bases and V by 6 bases; bases with no gene match: 4. This CDR3 region has 15 residues. The CDR3 DNA reads as TGTGCCAGCAGCGTCAGCGGGAGCTCCTACAATGAGCAGTTCTTC. This codes for CASSVSGSSYNEQFF.

This clonotype occurred many times. This sequence joins TRBV20-1 and TRBJ1-2, with D possibly being TRBD1 (5 bases). CDR3 length: 13 residues. Trimming stripped 5 bases from V and 2 bases from J, with 12 bases between. Germline loops: CDR1 DFQATT, CDR2 SNEGSKA (reference sequence). The CDR3 loop reads CSALQGRNYGYTF. The CDR3 coding sequence is TGCAGTGCTTTGCAGGGCCGAAACTATGGCTACACCTTC.

In its sample, this clonotype was seen a few times. The V gene is TRBV29-1, the J gene TRBJ2-3; 10 positions match TRBD2. CDR1 and CDR2 from the germline V gene are SQVTM and ANQGSEA. The CDR3 length is 16 residues. J lost 5 bases, V lost 2 bases, and 10 bases had no gene match. This chain's CDR3 is CSVEMASGSSVDTQYF. The CDR3 DNA follows: TGCAGCGTTGAAATGGCTAGCGGGAGTTCGGTAGATACGCAGTATTTT.

DNA of the CDR3: TGTGCCACCAGTGATTCCGGGACAGGGATGGATACGCAGTATTTT. This translates into CATSDSGTGMDTQYF. The V and J genes are TRBV24-1 and TRBJ2-3; 9 bases fit TRBD1. CDR3 length: 15 amino acids. Germline loops: CDR1 KGHDR, CDR2 SFDVKD. V dropped 2 bases and J dropped 6; count of bases not matched to a gene: 5.

This clonotype came up many times. V and J are TRBV19 and TRBJ2-7; D is undetermined. Germline assignment: CDR1 LNHDA and CDR2 SQIVND (reference sequence). V shed 9 bases and J shed 3 bases, with 15 bases lying between them. The CDR3 has 13 amino acids. The CDR3: CARPDDEFYEQYV. The CDR3, as DNA: TGTGCCAGACCGGACGACGAGTTCTACGAGCAGTACGTC.

The CDR3 loop reads CASSPPGPHEQFF. CDR3 DNA sequence: TGTGCCAGTAGTCCGCCGGGGCCGCATGAGCAGTTCTTC. The J gene is TRBJ2-1, the V gene TRBV19; the D gene could be TRBD1 or TRBD2 (5 bases each). The CDR3 length is 13 residues. The V gene's germline CDR1 is LNHDA and CDR2 SQIVND (reference sequence). V was trimmed by 5 bases and J by 8 bases, leaving 13 bases between them. The full variable domain, rest sourced from reference TRBV19 and TRBJ2-1, is DGGITQSPKYLFRKEGQNVTLSCEQNLNHDAMYWYRQDPGQGLRLIYYSQIVNDFQKGDIAEGYSVSREKKESFPLTVTSAQKNPTAFYLCASSPPGPHEQFFGPGTRLTVL.

This clonotype was seen ten or more times. The V call is TRBV5-1, the J call TRBJ2-5, with a possible D match to TRBD1 (5 bases). In germline, CDR1 is SGHRS, CDR2 YFSETQ. V was pared by 7 bases and J by 2 bases, with 12 bases between. The CDR3 spans 13 residues. CDR3 DNA: TGCGCCAGCCGCCGGGCAGGGCAAGAGACCCAGTACTTC. As protein: CASRRAGQETQYF. The full variable domain, completed using reference TRBV5-1 and TRBJ2-5, is KAGVTQTPRYLIKTRGQQVTLSCSPISGHRSVSWYQQTPGQGLQFLFEYFSETQRNKGNFPGRFSGRQFSNSRSEMNVSTLELGDSALYLCASRRAGQETQYFGPGTRLLVL.

This clonotype appeared a few times. This chain joins TRBV10-3 and TRBJ1-6; possibly TRBD1 for D (5 bases). The germline gives CDR1 ENHRY, CDR2 SYGVKD. V was shortened by 3 bases and J by 6 bases, with 9 bases between the two germline ends. The length of the CDR3 is 14 residues. The CDR3 region is CAISDTGFNSPLHF. CDR3 sequence (DNA): TGTGCCATCAGTGACACAGGATTTAATTCACCCCTCCACTTT.

At least ten counts were recorded for this clonotype. The rearrangement uses TRBV10-1 and TRBJ1-4; D is unclear. This CDR3 spans 16 amino acids. V was clipped by 5 bases and J by 0 bases, with 13 bases between them. Per germline, CDR1 WNHNN and CDR2 SYGVQD (reference sequence). CDR3 nucleotides: TGCGCCAGCAGTACCAGACCTATTGCAACTAATGAAAAACTGTTTTTT. Amino acid sequence: CASSTRPIATNEKLFF.

This chain links TRBV30 with TRBJ2-7; D is uncertain. V was shortened by 0 bases and J by 4 bases, with 7 bases between the two germline ends. The germline V gene has CDR1 GTSNPN and CDR2 SVGIG (reference sequence). This CDR3 has 12 amino acids. The CDR3 DNA reads as TGTGCCTGGAGTGTATTAGGGTACGAGCAGTACGTC. Translation gives CAWSVLGYEQYV.

This clonotype was detected many times. The rearrangement uses TRBV12-3 or TRBV12-4 and TRBJ2-3; D remains unclear. Trimming removed 3 bases at V and 0 bases at J, with 16 bases between. The CDR3 covers 17 residues. The CDR3, as DNA: TGTGCCAGCAGTTTTTCTACCTCCTCATACAGCACAGATACGCAGTATTTT. Translated, it gives CASSFSTSSYSTDTQYF.

This clonotype was counted ten times or more. The rearrangement uses TRBV10-3 and TRBJ2-7; the D gene is possibly TRBD2 (5 bases). The CDR3 length is 14 residues. Germline CDR1 reads ENHRY; CDR2 reads SYGVKD. The V gene lost 0 bases and the J gene lost 3 bases, with 9 bases spanning the gap. CDR3 loop: CAISESSGSYEQYF. The CDR3 nucleotides read TGTGCCATCAGTGAGTCGAGTGGGAGCTACGAGCAGTACTTC.

The chain recombines TRBV6-2 or TRBV6-3 with TRBJ2-3; D ambiguous. This CDR3 spans 15 amino acids. The V and J ends lost 0 bases and 6 bases respectively, with 13 bases between them. Germline CDR1 and CDR2: MNHEY and SVGEGT. The CDR3 DNA reads as TGTGCCAGCAGTTACTCCCCCTCGTCCTTGGATACGCAGTATTTT. Its protein is CASSYSPSSLDTQYF.